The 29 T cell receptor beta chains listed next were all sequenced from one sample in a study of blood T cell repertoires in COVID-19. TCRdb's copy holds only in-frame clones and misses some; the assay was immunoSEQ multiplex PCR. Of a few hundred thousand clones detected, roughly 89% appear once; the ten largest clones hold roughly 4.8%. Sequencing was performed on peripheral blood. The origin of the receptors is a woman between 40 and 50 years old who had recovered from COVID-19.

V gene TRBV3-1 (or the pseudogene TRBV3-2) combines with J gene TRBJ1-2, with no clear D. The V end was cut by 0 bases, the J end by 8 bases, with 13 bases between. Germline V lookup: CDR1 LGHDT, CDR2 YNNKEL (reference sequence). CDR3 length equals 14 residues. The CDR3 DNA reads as TGTGCCAGCAGCCAAGAACTGGCGGTCGGGGGCTACACCTTC. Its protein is CASSQELAVGGYTF.

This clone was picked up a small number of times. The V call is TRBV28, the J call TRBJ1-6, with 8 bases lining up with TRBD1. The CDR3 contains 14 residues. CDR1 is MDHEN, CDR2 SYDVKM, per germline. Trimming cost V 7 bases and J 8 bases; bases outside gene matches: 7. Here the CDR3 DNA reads TGTGCCAGCATTCAAGGACAGGGTTATTCACCCCTCCACTTT. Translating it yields CASIQGQGYSPLHF.

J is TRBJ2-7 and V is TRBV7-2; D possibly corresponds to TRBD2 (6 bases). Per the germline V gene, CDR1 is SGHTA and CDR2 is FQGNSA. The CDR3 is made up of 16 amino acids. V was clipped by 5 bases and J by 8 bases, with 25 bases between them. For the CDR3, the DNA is TGTGCCAGCAGCGAGCGACCGGGACTGGGGCCCTTCAAGCAGTACGTC. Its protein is CASSERPGLGPFKQYV.

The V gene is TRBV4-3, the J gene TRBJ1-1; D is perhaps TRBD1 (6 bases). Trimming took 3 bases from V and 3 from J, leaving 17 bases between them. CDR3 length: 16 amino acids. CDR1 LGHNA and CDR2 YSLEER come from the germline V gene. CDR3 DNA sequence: TGCGCCAGCAGCCATGGCGCGGGGGCTAAGGACACTGAAGCTTTCTTT. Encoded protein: CASSHGAGAKDTEAFF.

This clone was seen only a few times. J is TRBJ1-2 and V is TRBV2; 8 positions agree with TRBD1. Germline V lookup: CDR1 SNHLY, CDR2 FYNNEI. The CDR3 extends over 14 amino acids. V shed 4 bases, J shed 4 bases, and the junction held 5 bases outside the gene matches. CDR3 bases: TGTGCCAGCAGTGTTGGACAGGGCTCCTATGGCTACACCTTC. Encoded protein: CASSVGQGSYGYTF. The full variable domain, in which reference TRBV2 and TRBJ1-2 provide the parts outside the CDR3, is EPEVTQTPSHQVTQMGQEVILRCVPISNHLYFYWYRQILGQKVEFLVSFYNNEISEKSEIFDDQFSVERPDGSNFTLKIRSTKLEDSAMYFCASSVGQGSYGYTFGSGTRLTVV.

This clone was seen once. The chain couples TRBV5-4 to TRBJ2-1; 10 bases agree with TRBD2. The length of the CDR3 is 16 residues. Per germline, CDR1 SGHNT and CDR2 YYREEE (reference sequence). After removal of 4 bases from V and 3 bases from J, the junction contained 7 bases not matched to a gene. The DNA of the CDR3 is TGTGCCAGCAGCGCCGCCGGGACTAGCGACTACAATGAGCAGTTCTTC. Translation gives CASSAAGTSDYNEQFF.

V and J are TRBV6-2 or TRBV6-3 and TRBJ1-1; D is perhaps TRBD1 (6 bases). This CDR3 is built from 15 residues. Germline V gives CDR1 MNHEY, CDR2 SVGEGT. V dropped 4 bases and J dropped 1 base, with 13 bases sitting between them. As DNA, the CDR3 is TGTGCCAGCAGTTCGGGGGGGGCCCCGAACACTGAAGCTTTCTTT. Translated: CASSSGGAPNTEAFF.

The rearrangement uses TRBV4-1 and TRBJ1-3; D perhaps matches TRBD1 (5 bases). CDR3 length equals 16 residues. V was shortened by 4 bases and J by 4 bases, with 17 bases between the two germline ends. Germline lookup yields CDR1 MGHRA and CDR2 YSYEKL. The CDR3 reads CASSPSFQGYGNTIYF. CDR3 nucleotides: TGCGCCAGCAGCCCATCCTTCCAGGGTTACGGAAACACCATATATTTT.

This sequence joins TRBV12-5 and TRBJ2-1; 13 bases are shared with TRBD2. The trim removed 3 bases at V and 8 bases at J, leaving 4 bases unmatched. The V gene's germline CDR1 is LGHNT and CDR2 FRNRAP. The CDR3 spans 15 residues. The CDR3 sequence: CASGFTSGRADEQFF. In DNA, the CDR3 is TGTGCTAGTGGTTTTACTAGCGGGAGGGCCGATGAGCAGTTCTTC.

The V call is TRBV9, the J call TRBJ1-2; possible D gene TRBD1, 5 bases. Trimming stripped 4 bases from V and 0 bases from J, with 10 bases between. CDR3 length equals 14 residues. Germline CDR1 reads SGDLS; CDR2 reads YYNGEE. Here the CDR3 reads CASSPRGSNYGYTF. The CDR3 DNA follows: TGTGCCAGCAGCCCCCGGGGGTCTAACTATGGCTACACCTTC.

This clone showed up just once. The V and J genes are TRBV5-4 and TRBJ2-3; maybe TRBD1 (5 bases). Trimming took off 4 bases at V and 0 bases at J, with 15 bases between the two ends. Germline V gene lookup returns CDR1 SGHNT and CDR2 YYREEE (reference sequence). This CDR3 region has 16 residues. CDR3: CASSPGQAPSTDTQYF. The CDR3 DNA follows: TGTGCCAGCAGCCCAGGACAAGCTCCTAGCACAGATACGCAGTATTTT.

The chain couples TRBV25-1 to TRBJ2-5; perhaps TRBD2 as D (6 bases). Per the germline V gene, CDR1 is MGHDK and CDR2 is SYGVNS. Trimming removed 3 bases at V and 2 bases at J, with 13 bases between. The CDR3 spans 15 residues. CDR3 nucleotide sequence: TGTGCCAGCAGTGACCGCCGGGACTTTCAAGAGACCCAGTACTTC. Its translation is CASSDRRDFQETQYF.

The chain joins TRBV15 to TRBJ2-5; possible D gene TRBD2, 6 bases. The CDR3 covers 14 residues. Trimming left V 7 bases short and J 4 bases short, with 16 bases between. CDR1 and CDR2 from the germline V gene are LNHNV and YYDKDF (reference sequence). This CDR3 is CATTGSSRGETQYF. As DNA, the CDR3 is TGTGCCACCACCGGGAGTAGCCGAGGAGAGACCCAGTACTTC.

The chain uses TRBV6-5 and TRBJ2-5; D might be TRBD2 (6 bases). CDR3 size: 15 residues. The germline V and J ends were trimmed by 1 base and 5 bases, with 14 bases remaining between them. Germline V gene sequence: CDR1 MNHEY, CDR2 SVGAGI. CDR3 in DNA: TGTGCCAGCAGTTACTTTGGAGGGGCAAGTGAGACCCAGTACTTC. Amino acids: CASSYFGGASETQYF.

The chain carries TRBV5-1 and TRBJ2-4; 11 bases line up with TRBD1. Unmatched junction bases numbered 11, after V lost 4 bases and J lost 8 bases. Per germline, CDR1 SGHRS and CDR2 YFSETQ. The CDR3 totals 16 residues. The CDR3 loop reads CASSPKDRGLEDIQYF. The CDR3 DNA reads TGCGCCAGCAGCCCAAAGGACAGGGGGCTTGAGGACATTCAGTACTTC.

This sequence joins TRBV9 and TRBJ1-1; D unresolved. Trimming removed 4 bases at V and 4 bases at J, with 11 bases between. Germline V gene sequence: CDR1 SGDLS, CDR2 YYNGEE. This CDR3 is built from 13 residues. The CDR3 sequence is CASSPPLATEAFF. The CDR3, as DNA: TGTGCCAGCAGCCCCCCCCTAGCCACTGAAGCTTTCTTT. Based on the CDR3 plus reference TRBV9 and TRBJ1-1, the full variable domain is DSGVTQTPKHLITATGQRVTLRCSPRSGDLSVYWYQQSLDQGLQFLIQYYNGEERAKGNILERFSAQQFPDLHSELNLSSLELGDSALYFCASSPPLATEAFFGQGTRLTVV.

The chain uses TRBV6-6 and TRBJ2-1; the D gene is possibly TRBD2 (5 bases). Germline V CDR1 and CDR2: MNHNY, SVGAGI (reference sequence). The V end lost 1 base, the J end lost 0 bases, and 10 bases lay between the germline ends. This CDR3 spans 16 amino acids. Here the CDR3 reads CASSYFGVGSYNEQFF. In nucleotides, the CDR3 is TGTGCCAGCAGTTACTTCGGGGTGGGCTCCTACAATGAGCAGTTCTTC.

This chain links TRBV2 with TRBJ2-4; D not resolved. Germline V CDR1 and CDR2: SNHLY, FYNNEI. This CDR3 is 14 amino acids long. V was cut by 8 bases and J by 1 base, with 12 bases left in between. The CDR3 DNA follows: TGTGCCAGCTCCCGAGAATGGGCCAAAAACATTCAGTACTTC. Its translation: CASSREWAKNIQYF.

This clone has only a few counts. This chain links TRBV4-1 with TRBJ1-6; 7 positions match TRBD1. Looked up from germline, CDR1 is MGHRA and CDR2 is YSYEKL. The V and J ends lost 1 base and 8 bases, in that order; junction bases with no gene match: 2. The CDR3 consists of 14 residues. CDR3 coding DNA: TGCGCCAGCAGCCAAGGGGACAGATATTCACCCCTCCACTTT. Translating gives CASSQGDRYSPLHF.

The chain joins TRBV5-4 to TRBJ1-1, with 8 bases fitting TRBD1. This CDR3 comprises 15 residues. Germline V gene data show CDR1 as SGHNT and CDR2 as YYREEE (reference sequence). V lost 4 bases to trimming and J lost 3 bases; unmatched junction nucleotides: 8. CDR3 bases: TGTGCCAGCAGCCGCCAGACAGGGGAGTACACTGAAGCTTTCTTT. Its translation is CASSRQTGEYTEAFF. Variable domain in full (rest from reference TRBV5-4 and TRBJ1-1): ETGVTQSPTHLIKTRGQQVTLRCSSQSGHNTVSWYQQALGQGPQFIFQYYREEENGRGNFPPRFSGLQFPNYSSELNVNALELDDSALYLCASSRQTGEYTEAFFGQGTRLTVV.

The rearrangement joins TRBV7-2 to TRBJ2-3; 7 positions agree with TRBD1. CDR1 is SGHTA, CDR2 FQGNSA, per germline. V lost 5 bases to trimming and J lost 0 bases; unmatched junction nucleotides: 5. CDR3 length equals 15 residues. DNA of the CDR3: TGTGCCAGCAGCCGGGACAGTTATAGCACAGATACGCAGTATTTT. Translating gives CASSRDSYSTDTQYF.

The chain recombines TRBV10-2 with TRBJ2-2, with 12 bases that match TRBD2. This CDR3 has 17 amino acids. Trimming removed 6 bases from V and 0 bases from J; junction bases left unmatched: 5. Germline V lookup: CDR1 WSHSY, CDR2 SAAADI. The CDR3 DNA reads TGCGCCAGCAGGAGGACTAGCGGGGCACCGAACACCGGGGAGCTGTTTTTT. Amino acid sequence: CASRRTSGAPNTGELFF.

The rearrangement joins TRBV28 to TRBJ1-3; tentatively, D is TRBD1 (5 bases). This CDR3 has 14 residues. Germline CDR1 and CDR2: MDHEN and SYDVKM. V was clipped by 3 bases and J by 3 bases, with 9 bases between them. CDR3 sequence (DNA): TGTGCCAGCAGTTTGGTAGGGGATGGAAACACCATATATTTT. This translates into CASSLVGDGNTIYF.

CDR3 protein: CASSDRGLEELFF. The DNA of the CDR3 is TGTGCCAGCAGTGATAGGGGCCTCGAGGAGCTGTTTTTT. The V gene is TRBV25-1, the J gene TRBJ2-2; a weak D match, TRBD1 (5 bases). Between the trimmed V and J ends, which lost 3 bases and 10 bases, there was a span of 12 bases. Per germline, CDR1 MGHDK and CDR2 SYGVNS. The CDR3 consists of 13 residues.

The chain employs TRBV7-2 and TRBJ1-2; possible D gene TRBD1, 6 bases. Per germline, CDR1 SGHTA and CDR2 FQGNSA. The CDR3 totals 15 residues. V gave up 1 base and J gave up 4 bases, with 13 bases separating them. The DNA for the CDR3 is TGTGCCAGCAGCTTAGGACTGACAGGAATCTATGGCTACACCTTC. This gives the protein CASSLGLTGIYGYTF.

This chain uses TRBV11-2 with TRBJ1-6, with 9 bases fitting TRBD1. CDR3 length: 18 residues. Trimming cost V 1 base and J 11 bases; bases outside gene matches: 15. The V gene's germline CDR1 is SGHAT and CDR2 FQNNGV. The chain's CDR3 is CASSLVRPGTGIRPPLHF. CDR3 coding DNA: TGTGCCAGCAGCTTAGTGCGTCCTGGGACAGGGATTAGGCCACCCCTCCACTTT.

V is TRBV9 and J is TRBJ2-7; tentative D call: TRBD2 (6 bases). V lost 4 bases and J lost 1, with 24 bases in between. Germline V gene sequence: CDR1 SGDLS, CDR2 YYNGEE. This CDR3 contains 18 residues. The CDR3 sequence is CASSPQASRGADSYEQYF. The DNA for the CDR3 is TGTGCCAGCAGCCCCCAGGCTTCGCGGGGAGCGGATTCCTACGAGCAGTACTTC.

CDR3 coding DNA: TGTGCCACCAGTGACTCGACAGGGTTGTTTCATCAGCCCCAGCATTTT. It yields the protein CATSDSTGLFHQPQHF. This chain connects TRBV24-1 to TRBJ1-5, with 7 bases matching TRBD1. V was pared by 4 bases and J by 5 bases, with 10 bases of the junction left unmatched. Germline V CDR1 and CDR2: KGHDR, SFDVKD. There are 16 residues in the CDR3.

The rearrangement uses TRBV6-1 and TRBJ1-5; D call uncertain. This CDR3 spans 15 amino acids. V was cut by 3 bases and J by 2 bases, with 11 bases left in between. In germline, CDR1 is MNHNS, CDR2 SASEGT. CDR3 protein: CASSDRIEGNQPQHF. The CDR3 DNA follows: TGTGCCAGCAGTGACAGGATCGAAGGCAATCAGCCCCAGCATTTT.